The source of this T cell receptor beta chain is a study of blood T cell repertoires in COVID-19. In the study overall: Researchers got acute and convalescent COVID-19 samples from the United States, Italy and Spain. Sources were T cells, B-cell-depleted T cells, or PBMCs; the material itself was cDNA or gDNA.

There are 15 residues in the CDR3. From germline, CDR1 is LGHDT and CDR2 YNNKEL (reference sequence). V lost 8 bases and J lost 3; bases outside the gene matches: 11. As originally analysed: Nucleated cell counts were estimated from reference gene primer amplification. The method was immunoSEQ multiplex PCR; TCRdb's version includes in-frame clones alone and lacks a portion of them. V and J calls plus clone size are reproduced from that table; the DNA served to infer D and trimming. The table has 90,000 or so clones, about 90% seen once. The TCR originated in a human donor in a cohort sampled during active COVID-19. Specimen: peripheral blood. The V and J genes are TRBV3-1 (or the pseudogene TRBV3-2) and TRBJ2-3; 7 nucleotides line up with TRBD2. Here the CDR3 reads CASGGWGGFTDTQYF. CDR3 DNA: TGTGCCAGCGGAGGCTGGGGGGGGTTTACAGATACGCAGTATTTT.